The clone carrying this TCR beta chain was detected a few times. Antigen: not known. 5'RACE template switching produced TCR cDNA carrying a universal primer site and UMIs. One entry per CDR3 protein, called by TCRdb with MiXCR from the 5' RACE reads. Of about 340,000 distinct CDR3 sequences listed, 7.5% to 9% are singletons. The ends were cut back, 3 bases at V and 1 base at J, with 10 bases in the middle. This CDR3 is built from 15 residues. In germline, CDR1 is SGHVS, CDR2 FQNEAQ. This sample is drawn from a study of T cells after yellow fever vaccination. Across the study: Preparation of the low-cell-number fractions used SMART-Seq v4 Ultra Low Input. Study conclusions and caveats: Once the booster was given, most primary-vaccination clones reappeared, at approximately 97% for CD4 and roughly 86% for CD8. There was a small share of clonotypes that showed up in both the CD4 and CD8 compartments.

The J gene is TRBJ1-5, the V gene TRBV7-8; no definite D call. The sequence was collected from a man younger than 35 who received the YFV17D yellow fever vaccine. The input for sequencing was PBMCs, taken on the day of the first yellow fever vaccination. The CDR3 DNA follows: TGTGCCAGCAGCTTCAGGAGGATGAGCAATCAGCCCCAGCATTTT. Translation: CASSFRRMSNQPQHF.